These T cell receptor beta chains were read from a single sample in a study of T cell responses to AZD1222 COVID-19 vaccine. The data were produced by immunoSEQ multiplex PCR, yet TCRdb's version contains in-frame clones alone and is incomplete. The sample holds 120,000 or so clones; roughly four fifths are singletons and the top ten take roughly 4.8%. The sequences come from peripheral blood, collected on day 0 of AZD1222 vaccination. Receptors originate from an adult in good health. CDR3s include the opening cysteine and the closing phenylalanine or tryptophan. D genes are given only for firm matches. Rows may omit the clone size; those that give it use once, few, many or a size class.

>TRBV6-5|TRBJ1-5|NA|once
CASSRTEIQPQHF
TGTGCCAGCAGCCGGACAGAAATTCAGCCCCAGCATTTT
>TRBV10-3|TRBJ2-1|TRBD2|NA
CAISVFGTRTLPGLAGDNEQFF
TGTGCCATCAGTGTATTTGGGACACGCACCCTCCCGGGACTAGCGGGGGACAATGAGCAGTTCTTC
>TRBV7-6|TRBJ1-6|NA|NA
CASSPSQQNNSPLHF
TGTGCCAGCAGCCCCTCTCAACAGAATAATTCACCCCTCCACTTT
>TRBV9|TRBJ2-7|TRBD1|NA
CASSVGGQGAYEQYF
TGTGCCAGCAGCGTAGGAGGACAGGGGGCCTACGAGCAGTACTTC
>TRBV6-5|TRBJ1-3|NA|NA
CASRWNTIYF
TGTGCCAGCAGATGGAACACCATATATTTT
>TRBV7-8|TRBJ2-3|NA|NA
CASSPTTRGDTDTQYF
TGTGCCAGCAGCCCCACAACTAGGGGGGACACAGATACGCAGTATTTT
>TRBV24-1|TRBJ2-5|NA|once
CATSDGDGGRETQYF
TGTGCCACCAGTGATGGGGACGGAGGTAGGGAGACCCAGTACTTC
>TRBV7-8|TRBJ1-1|TRBD1|few
CASSPGQGVNTEAFF
TGTGCCAGCAGCCCGGGACAGGGTGTGAACACTGAAGCTTTCTTT
>TRBV5-6|TRBJ1-2|TRBD1|NA
CASSDTGAYGYTF
TGTGCCAGCAGCGACACAGGGGCCTATGGCTACACCTTC
>TRBV4-2|TRBJ1-5|TRBD1|NA
CASSQAVQGANQPQHF
TGTGCCAGCAGCCAAGCGGTTCAGGGGGCTAATCAGCCCCAGCATTTT
>TRBV19|TRBJ2-7|NA|NA
CASSLGGARNEQYF
TGTGCCAGTAGCCTGGGCGGGGCTAGGAACGAGCAGTACTTC
>TRBV27|TRBJ2-7|NA|NA
CASSLGPLREQYF
TGTGCCAGCAGTTTAGGACCGCTACGGGAGCAGTACTTC
>TRBV19|TRBJ1-1|NA|NA
CASRRLLPNTEAFF
TGTGCCAGTAGACGTCTACTTCCGAACACTGAAGCTTTCTTT
>TRBV7-3|TRBJ1-4|TRBD1|once
CASSWGTGMDEKLFF
TGTGCCAGCAGCTGGGGGACAGGGATGGATGAAAAACTGTTTTTT
>TRBV6-5|TRBJ1-6|NA|NA
CASSYLSQGISPLHF
TGTGCCAGCAGTTACCTGAGCCAGGGGATTTCACCCCTCCACTTT
>TRBV25-1|TRBJ1-4|TRBD1|NA
CASSARTGDEKLFF
TGTGCCAGCAGTGCCCGGACAGGGGACGAAAAACTGTTTTTT
>TRBV7-9|TRBJ1-2|NA|NA
CASSSWASPNYGYTF
TGTGCCAGCAGCTCTTGGGCTAGCCCTAACTATGGCTACACCTTC
>TRBV7-2|TRBJ1-4|NA|NA
CASSLALGGEKLFF
TGTGCCAGCAGCTTAGCCCTCGGGGGTGAAAAACTGTTTTTT
>TRBV7-9|TRBJ2-3|NA|NA
CASSPGTSFPQYF
TGTGCCAGCAGCCCCGGGACTTCCTTTCCGCAGTATTTT
>TRBV9|TRBJ1-2|NA|NA
CASSVDREYGYTF
TGTGCCAGCAGCGTAGACAGGGAGTACGGCTACACCTTC
>TRBV5-6|TRBJ2-6|NA|NA
CASSFLTYSGANVLTF
TGTGCCAGCAGCTTCCTGACCTACTCTGGGGCCAACGTCCTGACTTTC
>TRBV5-1|TRBJ2-7|NA|NA
CASSLVTGSYEQYF
TGCGCCAGCAGCTTGGTTACAGGCTCCTACGAGCAGTACTTC
>TRBV7-9|TRBJ1-2|NA|NA
CASSLRVYYGYTF
TGTGCCAGCAGCTTAAGGGTTTACTATGGCTACACCTTC
>TRBV11-2|TRBJ2-3|NA|NA
CASSSRGAGDTQYF
TGTGCCAGCAGCTCCCGGGGGGCAGGTGATACGCAGTATTTT
>TRBV5-1|TRBJ2-3|TRBD2|NA
CASSSGWGSGGISTDTQYF
TGCGCCAGCAGCTCGGGATGGGGTAGCGGGGGCATTAGCACAGATACGCAGTATTTT
>TRBV7-8|TRBJ1-1|NA|NA
CASSLQGRGDTEAFF
TGTGCCAGCAGCTTGCAGGGGAGGGGAGACACTGAAGCTTTCTTT
>TRBV7-9|TRBJ1-2|TRBD1|NA
CASSLREGAGNYGYTF
TGTGCCAGCAGCTTACGTGAGGGGGCTGGTAACTATGGCTACACCTTC
>TRBV11-2|TRBJ2-2|NA|few
CASSLVGPGFTGELFF
TGTGCCAGCAGCTTAGTGGGTCCAGGGTTCACCGGGGAGCTGTTTTTT
>TRBV11-3|TRBJ1-4|NA|NA
CASSLEQETTNEKLFF
TGTGCCAGCAGCTTAGAACAGGAGACAACTAATGAAAAACTGTTTTTT
>TRBV2|TRBJ2-5|TRBD2|NA
CASRDERGARETQYF
TGTGCCAGCAGGGACGAGCGGGGGGCGAGGGAGACCCAGTACTTC
>TRBV4-1|TRBJ1-4|NA|NA
CASSQRAGNEKLFF
TGCGCCAGCAGCCAAAGGGCGGGCAATGAAAAACTGTTTTTT
>TRBV28|TRBJ2-5|TRBD1|NA
CASSPWGQGAETQYF
TGTGCCAGCAGTCCGTGGGGACAGGGGGCAGAGACCCAGTACTTC
>TRBV11-3|TRBJ2-7|NA|NA
CASSTRSGGAVEQYF
TGTGCCAGCAGCACCCGGTCGGGCGGAGCGGTCGAGCAGTACTTC
>TRBV3-1/TRBV3-2|TRBJ1-2|NA|NA
CASSLWDDSRILPNYGYTF
TGTGCCAGCAGCCTATGGGACGACAGCCGGATACTACCTAACTATGGCTACACCTTC
>TRBV3-1/TRBV3-2|TRBJ2-7|TRBD2|NA
CASSQDRRGGASAYEQYF
TGTGCCAGCAGCCAAGATAGACGCGGGGGGGCTTCCGCCTACGAGCAGTACTTC
>TRBV3-1/TRBV3-2|TRBJ2-3|NA|NA
CASSQDGAGGTDTQYF
TGTGCCAGCAGCCAAGATGGGGCAGGGGGCACAGATACGCAGTATTTT
>TRBV4-3|TRBJ1-1|NA|medium-sized
CASSQGTATTNTEAFF
TGCGCCAGCAGCCAAGGGACAGCCACAACTAACACTGAAGCTTTCTTT
>TRBV5-1|TRBJ2-2|NA|few
CASRSPSNTGELFF
TGCGCCAGCAGATCACCATCGAACACCGGGGAGCTGTTTTTT
>TRBV9|TRBJ1-3|NA|NA
CASSVVDENTIYF
TGTGCCAGCAGCGTAGTTGATGAAAACACCATATATTTT
>TRBV2|TRBJ1-6|NA|once
CASSGGSPYNSPLHF
TGTGCCAGCAGTGGCGGCAGCCCATATAATTCACCCCTCCACTTT
>TRBV19|TRBJ1-2|NA|NA
CASSIDQAGMDDGYTF
TGTGCCAGTAGTATAGATCAAGCCGGGATGGATGATGGCTACACCTTC
>TRBV15|TRBJ2-7|TRBD1|NA
CATSRGGQGMYEQYF
TGTGCCACCAGCAGAGGGGGACAGGGAATGTACGAGCAGTACTTC
>TRBV19|TRBJ1-2|NA|NA
CASSLGYGYTF
TGTGCCAGTAGCCTAGGATATGGCTACACCTTC
>TRBV12-3/TRBV12-4|TRBJ1-1|NA|NA
CASRTDTEAFF
TGTGCCAGCAGAACCGACACTGAAGCTTTCTTT
>TRBV3-1/TRBV3-2|TRBJ2-7|NA|NA
CASSQERQGINEQYF
TGTGCCAGCAGCCAAGAACGCCAGGGAATCAACGAGCAGTACTTC
>TRBV7-8|TRBJ1-4|NA|NA
CASRSVRTATNEKLFF
TGTGCCAGCAGATCTGTCCGGACGGCAACTAATGAAAAACTGTTTTTT
>TRBV28|TRBJ1-2|NA|NA
CASSLLRGNYGYTF
TGTGCCAGCAGTTTATTGAGGGGGAACTATGGCTACACCTTC
>TRBV28|TRBJ1-2|NA|NA
CASNYIRNYGYTF
TGTGCCAGCAATTACATACGAAACTATGGCTACACCTTC
>TRBV19|TRBJ2-2|TRBD2|NA
CASSTTSGRIGTGELFF
TGTGCCAGTAGTACAACTAGCGGGAGGATAGGGACCGGGGAGCTGTTTTTT
>TRBV24-1|TRBJ2-5|TRBD1|NA
CATSDRITGGQETQYF
TGTGCCACCAGTGATCGTATTACAGGGGGCCAAGAGACCCAGTACTTC
>TRBV12-3/TRBV12-4|TRBJ1-1|TRBD1|once
CASSTGGDTEAFF
TGTGCCAGCAGTACAGGGGGCGACACTGAAGCTTTCTTT
>TRBV6-2/TRBV6-3|TRBJ1-5|NA|once
CASSYSPGGSGPQHF
TGTGCCAGCAGTTACTCCCCGGGGGGTTCAGGGCCCCAGCATTTT
>TRBV19|TRBJ2-3|TRBD2|NA
CASSIQTSADTQYF
TGTGCCAGTAGTATCCAGACTAGCGCAGATACGCAGTATTTT
>TRBV7-8|TRBJ1-2|NA|NA
CASSPNLGNYGYTF
TGTGCCAGCAGCCCCAACTTGGGCAACTATGGCTACACCTTC
>TRBV5-8|TRBJ2-7|NA|NA
CASSLEGVVREQYF
TGTGCCAGCAGCTTAGAGGGAGTTGTAAGGGAGCAGTACTTC